One sample yielded the 26 T cell receptor beta chains listed below, sequenced in a study of regulatory T cells in long-lasting Graves disease. Regarding time point: persistent/refractory GD, antithyroid drugs over 5 years with positive TRAb. The TCR library used RNA extracted from PBMCs. CDR3 regions were amplified by Arm-PCR using iRepertoire HTBI primers to build TCR beta libraries. A single record per CDR3 protein comes from TCRdb applying MiXCR to the multiplex PCR reads. The table records around 460,000 distinct CDR3 sequences, approximately 23% of them present only once. The source was peripheral blood mononuclear cells (PBMCs), collected when the disease was refractory, from a patient treated with antithyroid drugs. The source of these receptors is a female donor with Graves disease.

This chain joins TRBV7-2 and TRBJ2-6; 10 nucleotides line up with TRBD1. The CDR3 length is 17 residues. With V trimmed by 2 bases and J by 4 bases, 5 bases remained unmatched. CDR1 is SGHTA and CDR2 is FQGNSA in the germline V gene. As DNA, the CDR3 is TGTGCCAGCAGCTTAAGACAGGGGGCGGCAGGGGCCAACGTCCTGACTTTC. This codes for CASSLRQGAAGANVLTF.

The table lists this clonotype with a few counts. This chain connects TRBV6-9 to TRBJ2-2; 7 bases line up with TRBD2. J was trimmed by 7 bases and V by 3 bases; bases with no gene match: 23. The germline V gene has CDR1 MNHGY and CDR2 SVAAGI. This CDR3 contains 20 residues. The CDR3 protein is CASSYYAGTNFLSSGGELFF. CDR3 in DNA: TGTGCCAGCAGTTACTATGCGGGGACTAACTTCCTCTCGAGCGGCGGGGAGCTGTTTTTT.

This clonotype was found many times. The V call is TRBV7-8, the J call TRBJ2-5; tentative D call: TRBD1 (6 bases). Germline V gene data show CDR1 as SGHVS and CDR2 as FQNEAQ. V lost 0 bases and J 2 bases, leaving 10 bases between the germline ends. This CDR3 comprises 15 residues. The CDR3 protein is CASSLAQDRQETQYF. The CDR3, as DNA: TGTGCCAGCAGCTTAGCCCAGGACAGACAAGAGACCCAGTACTTC.

The table lists this clonotype with a few counts. The gene calls are TRBV5-1 and TRBJ2-2, with D hard to call. Germline CDR1 and CDR2: SGHRS and YFSETQ. V was shortened by 6 bases and J by 1 base, with 13 bases between the two germline ends. This CDR3 has 15 amino acids. CDR3 nucleotides: TGCGCCAGCACTCGGACGGCAGAGAACACCGGGGAGCTGTTTTTT. Residues: CASTRTAENTGELFF.

This clonotype was seen a few times. V is TRBV3-1 and J is TRBJ1-1; D perhaps matches TRBD1 (5 bases). The CDR3 has 13 residues. The germline V gene encodes CDR1 LGHDT and CDR2 YNNKEL (reference sequence). The V end lost 7 bases, the J end lost 4 bases, and 13 bases lay between the germline ends. CDR3 in amino acids: CASTTAGITEAFF. The CDR3 nucleotides read TGTGCCAGCACCACCGCAGGGATCACTGAAGCTTTCTTT.

Comments on this clonotype: A much larger clone is a single base away; this may be a read error. DNA of the CDR3: TGCAGTGCTAGCGGGGGCGATCCAACTAGTGAAAAACTGTTTTTT. Translation: CSASGGDPTSEKLFF. The J gene is TRBJ1-4, the V gene TRBV20-1, with D tentatively TRBD1 (6 bases). Germline loops: CDR1 DFQATT, CDR2 SNEGSKA (reference sequence). The CDR3 contains 15 residues.

This clonotype has a count of ten or more. The gene calls are TRBV28 and TRBJ2-7; D is possibly TRBD1 (6 bases). Germline-derived CDR1 and CDR2 are MDHEN and SYDVKM. This CDR3 has 15 amino acids. V was trimmed by 2 bases and J by 1 base, leaving 12 bases between them. In DNA form, the CDR3 reads TGTGCCAGCAGTTTAAGAGGGACACGATCCTACGAGCAGTACTTC. It translates to CASSLRGTRSYEQYF.

In its sample, this clonotype was seen many times. The rearrangement uses TRBV7-2 and TRBJ2-7, with 13 bases aligning to TRBD2. CDR3 length: 14 amino acids. The J segment lost 7 bases and the V segment lost 5 bases, leaving 5 bases of the junction unmatched. Germline loops: CDR1 SGHTA, CDR2 FQGNSA. CDR3 sequence (DNA): TGTGCCAGCAGCGCGGGACTAGCGGGGTTTGAGCAGTACTTC. It specifies CASSAGLAGFEQYF.

The CDR3 here is CASSRTGTGVTGELFF. DNA of the CDR3: TGTGCCAGCAGCCGGACCGGGACCGGAGTCACCGGGGAGCTGTTTTTT. V gene TRBV3-1 combines with J gene TRBJ2-2; D tentatively fits TRBD1 or TRBD2 (5 bases each). The CDR3 is made up of 16 amino acids. In germline, CDR1 is LGHDT, CDR2 YNNKEL (reference sequence). Trimming cost V 4 bases and J 4 bases, with 16 bases left between them.

This clonotype has just a few counts. The rearrangement joins TRBV7-2 to TRBJ1-2; 10 bases line up with TRBD1. V was pared by 9 bases and J by 5 bases, with 15 bases of the junction left unmatched. The CDR3 is 16 amino acids. Germline V gives CDR1 SGHTA, CDR2 FQGNSA. The CDR3 nucleotides read TGTGCCAGTCTGATTCTGCAAGACAGGGGGCTTTATGGCTACACCTTC. Its translation is CASLILQDRGLYGYTF.

Only a few counts were recorded for this clonotype. This chain joins TRBV6-1 and TRBJ2-1; no clear D. Germline loops: CDR1 MNHNS, CDR2 SASEGT. CDR3 length: 11 amino acids. V dropped 11 bases and J dropped 6 bases, with 11 bases sitting between them. Here the CDR3 DNA reads TGTGCCTCCCAGTTTAGCAATGAGCAGTTCTTC. Encoded protein: CASQFSNEQFF.

This clonotype was seen a few times. The chain has TRBV29-1 and TRBJ2-7, with 8 bases that match TRBD1. V was pared by 0 bases and J by 5 bases, with 3 bases of the junction left unmatched. This CDR3 spans 13 amino acids. Germline V gives CDR1 SQVTM, CDR2 ANQGSEA. CDR3 in amino acids: CSVEDQGADEQYF. In nucleotides, the CDR3 is TGCAGCGTTGAAGACCAGGGGGCGGACGAGCAGTACTTC.

About this clonotype: A much bigger clone sits one base away, suggesting this may be a read error. The conserved closing phenylalanine or tryptophan is absent in this CDR3, likely reflecting a read error. The chain joins TRBV6-1 to TRBJ2-7; 8 positions agree with TRBD1. CDR3 length equals 14 residues. V gave up 1 base and J gave up 4 bases; unmatched junction bases: 3. CDR1 and CDR2 from the germline V gene are MNHNS and SASEGT. In DNA form, the CDR3 reads TGTGCCAGCAGTGAAGTCCAGGGGGCATACGAGCAGTACCTC. Its translation: CASSEVQGAYEQYL.

This clonotype was detected ten times or more. The genes are TRBV11-3 and TRBJ1-1, with 7 positions matching TRBD1. The CDR3 is made up of 14 amino acids. Per germline, CDR1 SGHNT and CDR2 YENEEA. V was clipped by 8 bases and J by 1 base; unmatched bases: 7. The CDR3 protein is CASGRGQSNTEAFF. In DNA form, the CDR3 reads TGTGCCAGCGGACGGGGACAGTCGAACACTGAAGCTTTCTTT. Complete variable domain (other parts from reference TRBV11-3 and TRBJ1-1): EAGVVQSPRYKIIEKKQPVAFWCNPISGHNTLYWYLQNLGQGPELLIRYENEEAVDDSQLPKDRFSAERLKGVDSTLKIQPAELGDSAVYLCASGRGQSNTEAFFGQGTRLTVV.

This CDR3 reads CASSPGTASKEQYF. For the CDR3, the DNA is TGTGCCAGCTCACCAGGGACAGCTTCTAAGGAGCAGTACTTC. The chain joins TRBV18 to TRBJ2-7, with TRBD1 matching 7 bases. The J segment lost 7 bases and the V segment lost 2 bases, leaving 8 bases of the junction unmatched. The CDR3 covers 14 residues. Germline V lookup: CDR1 KGHSH, CDR2 LQKENI.

This clonotype was seen at least ten times. The chain is built from TRBV7-2 and TRBJ2-5, with 8 bases lining up with TRBD1. This CDR3 contains 13 residues. V lost 4 bases to trimming and J lost 4 bases; unmatched junction nucleotides: 2. Germline CDR1 and CDR2: SGHTA and FQGNSA. The CDR3 protein is CASSYGQGETQYF. CDR3 bases: TGTGCCAGCAGCTACGGACAGGGAGAGACCCAGTACTTC.

The chain couples TRBV4-1 to TRBJ2-7; tentatively, D is TRBD1 (5 bases). V gave up 3 bases and J gave up 4 bases, with 16 bases separating them. This CDR3 spans 15 amino acids. Germline lookup yields CDR1 MGHRA and CDR2 YSYEKL. CDR3 in amino acids: CASSQQWGRVYEQYF. The CDR3 nucleotides read TGCGCCAGCAGCCAGCAATGGGGCAGGGTATACGAGCAGTACTTC.

This chain connects TRBV5-1 to TRBJ1-6; possibly TRBD1 for D (6 bases). The germline gives CDR1 SGHRS, CDR2 YFSETQ. With 5 bases removed from V and 8 bases from J, the gap between germline ends came to 14 bases. CDR3 size: 14 residues. CDR3 coding DNA: TGCGCCAGCAGACCCGGGGGGGCGGATTCACCCCTCCACTTT. Encoded protein: CASRPGGADSPLHF. Looking up the rest from reference TRBV5-1 and TRBJ1-6 gives the full variable domain: KAGVTQTPRYLIKTRGQQVTLSCSPISGHRSVSWYQQTPGQGLQFLFEYFSETQRNKGNFPGRFSGRQFSNSRSEMNVSTLELGDSALYLCASRPGGADSPLHFGNGTRLTVT.

This clonotype showed up many times. This chain joins TRBV6-1 and TRBJ2-7; 9 bases fit TRBD1. This CDR3 spans 14 amino acids. Per the germline V gene, CDR1 is MNHNS and CDR2 is SASEGT. With 6 bases clipped from V and 5 bases from J, the junction kept 8 bases outside the gene matches. Here the CDR3 reads CASRAGQGLHEQYF. The CDR3 DNA reads as TGTGCCAGCAGAGCTGGACAGGGGCTTCACGAGCAGTACTTC.

V usage is TRBV28 and J usage is TRBJ1-2; no reliable D call. Germline V lookup: CDR1 MDHEN, CDR2 SYDVKM. The CDR3 extends over 17 amino acids. Trimming pared 6 bases from V and 2 bases from J, leaving 22 bases between. The CDR3 here is CASSQVVLVVTNYGYTF. CDR3 coding DNA: TGTGCCAGCAGCCAAGTGGTTCTGGTAGTGACGAACTATGGCTACACCTTC.

This clonotype has more than one count but fewer than ten. This chain links TRBV15 with TRBJ2-3; 16 bases align to TRBD2. This CDR3 is built from 17 residues. The germline gives CDR1 LNHNV, CDR2 YYDKDF (reference sequence). V dropped 1 base and J dropped 6; count of bases not matched to a gene: 4. In DNA form, the CDR3 reads TGTGCCACCAGCAGAGGCGGGACTAGCGGGAGGGCCGATACGCAGTATTTT. This encodes CATSRGGTSGRADTQYF.

This clonotype was seen repeatedly, ten times or more. The chain combines TRBV20-1 with TRBJ2-5; no clear D gene. Trimming removed 6 bases at V and 2 bases at J, with 10 bases between. Per germline, CDR1 DFQATT and CDR2 SNEGSKA (reference sequence). The CDR3 covers 12 residues. The CDR3 sequence: CSATAVQETQYF. The CDR3 DNA follows: TGCAGTGCAACGGCCGTACAAGAGACCCAGTACTTC.

Of note for this clonotype: Given a far larger clone just one base away, this is likely a sequencing read error. The chain is built from TRBV7-2 and TRBJ1-2; 9 bases agree with TRBD1. Looked up from germline, CDR1 is SGHTA and CDR2 is FQGNSA. This CDR3 is built from 13 residues. CDR3 DNA sequence: TGTGCCAGCAGCGCACAGGGGGCCTATGGCTACGCCTTC. Protein product: CASSAQGAYGYAF.

This sequence joins TRBV9 and TRBJ1-2; tentative D call: TRBD1 (6 bases). Germline-derived CDR1 and CDR2 are SGDLS and YYNGEE. Trimming shortened V by 0 bases and J by 9 bases, and 9 bases separated the two germline ends. The CDR3 extends over 12 amino acids. This CDR3 reads CASSVGDMRYTF. The CDR3 DNA is TGTGCCAGCAGCGTAGGGGACATGCGCTACACCTTC.

The V call is TRBV6-4, the J call TRBJ1-2, with D perhaps TRBD1 (6 bases). The CDR3 contains 13 residues. Germline V gene lookup returns CDR1 MRHNA and CDR2 SNTAGT. Deletions cut 6 bases from V and 8 bases from J, with 16 bases between. The CDR3 nucleotides read TGTGCCAGCAGCACGCGGGGGCGGTGGGGCTACACCTTC. The encoded protein is CASSTRGRWGYTF.

This clonotype was counted ten times or more. The chain is built from TRBV2 and TRBJ2-5, with TRBD2 identical over 12 bases. Germline CDR1 and CDR2: SNHLY and FYNNEI. The junction had 9 bases not matched to a gene; V was cut back by 8 bases and J by 5 bases. The CDR3 spans 15 residues. CDR3 in amino acids: CASARLAGGRETQYF. CDR3 nucleotide sequence: TGTGCCAGCGCACGGCTAGCGGGAGGGCGCGAGACCCAGTACTTC.